This T cell receptor (beta chain) was retrieved from a study of blood T cell repertoires in COVID-19. Overall study: Samples representing acute and convalescent COVID-19 were sourced from the United States, Italy and Spain.

This CDR3 spans 13 amino acids. The germline gives CDR1 KGHSH, CDR2 LQKENI. The germline V and J ends were trimmed by 8 bases and 5 bases, with 12 bases remaining between them. Generated by immunoSEQ multiplex PCR, the TCRdb table keeps only in-frame clones and is missing some. The sample has roughly 170,000 clones, under 90% seen once. This TCR was sampled from a human donor in a cohort sampled during active COVID-19. V usage is TRBV18 and J usage is TRBJ2-2, with D perhaps matching TRBD2 (6 bases). The specimen was peripheral blood. In nucleotides, the CDR3 is TGTGCCAGCAGTCACGGGGGAACCGGGGAGCTGTTTTTT. Translating gives CASSHGGTGELFF. Drawing the rest from reference TRBV18 and TRBJ2-2, the complete variable domain is NAGVMQNPRHLVRRRGQEARLRCSPMKGHSHVYWYRQLPEEGLKFMVYLQKENIIDESGMPKERFSAEFPKEGPSILRIQQVVRGDSAAYFCASSHGGTGELFFGEGSRLTVL.